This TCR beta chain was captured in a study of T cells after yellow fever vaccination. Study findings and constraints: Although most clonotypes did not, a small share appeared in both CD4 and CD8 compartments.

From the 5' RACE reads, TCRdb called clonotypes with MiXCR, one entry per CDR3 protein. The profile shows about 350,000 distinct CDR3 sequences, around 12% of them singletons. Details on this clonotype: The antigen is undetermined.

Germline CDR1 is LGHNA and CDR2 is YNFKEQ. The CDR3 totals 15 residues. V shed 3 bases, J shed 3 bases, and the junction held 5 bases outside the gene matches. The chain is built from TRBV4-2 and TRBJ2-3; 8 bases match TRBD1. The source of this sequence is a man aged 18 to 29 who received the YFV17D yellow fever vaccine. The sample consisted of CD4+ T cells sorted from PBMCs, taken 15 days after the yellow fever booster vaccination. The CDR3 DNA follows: TGTGCCAGCAGCCAGAAGGGGACAGGAACAGATACGCAGTATTTT. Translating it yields CASSQKGTGTDTQYF.